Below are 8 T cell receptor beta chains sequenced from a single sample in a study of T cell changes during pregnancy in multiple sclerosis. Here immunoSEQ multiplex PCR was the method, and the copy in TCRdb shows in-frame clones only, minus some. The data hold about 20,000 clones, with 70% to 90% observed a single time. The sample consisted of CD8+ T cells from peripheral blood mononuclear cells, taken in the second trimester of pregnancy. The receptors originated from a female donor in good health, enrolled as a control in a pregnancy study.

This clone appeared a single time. Written as DNA, the CDR3 is TGTGCTAGTGACGAAGGGGGGGGAAGCGTCCTGACTTTC. Its translation: CASDEGGGSVLTF. This chain joins TRBV12-5 and TRBJ2-6, with D maybe TRBD2 (7 bases). V was cut by 7 bases and J by 12 bases, with 16 bases left in between. The CDR3 covers 13 residues. In germline, CDR1 is LGHNT, CDR2 FRNRAP.

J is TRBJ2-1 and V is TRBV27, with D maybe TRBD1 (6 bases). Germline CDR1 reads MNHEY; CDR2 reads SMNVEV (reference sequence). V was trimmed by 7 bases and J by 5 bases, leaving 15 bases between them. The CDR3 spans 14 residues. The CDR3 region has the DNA TGTGCCAGCACCCACCCCGACAGGCACAATGAGCAGTTCTTC. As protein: CASTHPDRHNEQFF.

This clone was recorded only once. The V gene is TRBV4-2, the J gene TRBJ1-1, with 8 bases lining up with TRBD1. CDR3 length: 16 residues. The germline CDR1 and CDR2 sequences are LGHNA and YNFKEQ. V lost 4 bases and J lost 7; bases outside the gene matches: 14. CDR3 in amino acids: CASSRTGPMLNGEAFF. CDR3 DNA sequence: TGTGCCAGCAGCCGGACAGGGCCTATGTTGAATGGTGAAGCTTTCTTT.

CDR3 loop: CASSLSGGYEQYF. In nucleotides, the CDR3 is TGTGCCAGCAGCCTTAGTGGGGGGTACGAGCAGTACTTC. The gene calls are TRBV9 and TRBJ2-7; D might be TRBD2 (6 bases). Germline V gives CDR1 SGDLS, CDR2 YYNGEE. The CDR3 runs to 13 residues. V dropped 4 bases and J dropped 4 bases, with 12 bases sitting between them.

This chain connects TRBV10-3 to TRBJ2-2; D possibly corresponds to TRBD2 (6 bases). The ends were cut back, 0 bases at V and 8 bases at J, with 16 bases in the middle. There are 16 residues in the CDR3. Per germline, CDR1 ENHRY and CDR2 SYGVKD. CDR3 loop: CAISESWGGLSGELFF. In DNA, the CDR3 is TGTGCCATCAGTGAGTCTTGGGGAGGATTATCAGGGGAGCTGTTTTTT.

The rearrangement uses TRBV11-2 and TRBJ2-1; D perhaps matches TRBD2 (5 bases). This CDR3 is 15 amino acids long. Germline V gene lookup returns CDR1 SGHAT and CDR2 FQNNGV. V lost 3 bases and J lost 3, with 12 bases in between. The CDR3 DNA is TGTGCCAGCAGCTTCGAACAGAGGGACTACAATGAGCAGTTCTTC. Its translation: CASSFEQRDYNEQFF.

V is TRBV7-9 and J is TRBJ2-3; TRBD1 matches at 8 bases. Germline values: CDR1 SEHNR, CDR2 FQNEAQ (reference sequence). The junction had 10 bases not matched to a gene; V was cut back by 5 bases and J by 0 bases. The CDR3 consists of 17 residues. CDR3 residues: CASSPRDRSRSTDTQYF. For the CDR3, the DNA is TGTGCCAGCAGCCCCCGGGACAGGTCCCGGAGCACAGATACGCAGTATTTT.

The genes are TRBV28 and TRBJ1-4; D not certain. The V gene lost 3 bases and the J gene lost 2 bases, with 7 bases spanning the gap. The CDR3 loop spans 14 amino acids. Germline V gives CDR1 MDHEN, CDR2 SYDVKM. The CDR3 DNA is TGTGCCAGCAGTTTCTACGGGACTAATGAAAAACTGTTTTTT. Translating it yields CASSFYGTNEKLFF. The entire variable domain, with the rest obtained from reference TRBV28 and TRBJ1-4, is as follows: DVKVTQSSRYLVKRTGEKVFLECVQDMDHENMFWYRQDPGLGLRLIYFSYDVKMKEKGDIPEGYSVSREKKERFSLILESASTNQTSMYLCASSFYGTNEKLFFGSGTQLSVL.